Detailed here is one T cell receptor beta chain. Data came from immunoSEQ multiplex PCR; TCRdb stores just in-frame clones and leaves some out. This sample yields 100,000 to 150,000 clones, of which approximately 90% are seen a single time; about 1.9% belongs to the top ten. The data derive from a study of blood T cell repertoires in COVID-19. Germline V gives CDR1 SQVTM, CDR2 ANQGSEA. Trimming took 7 bases from V and 6 from J; bases not matched to a gene: 6. This CDR3 is built from 12 residues. The source is a man aged 50 to 60 with COVID-19, enrolled during active disease. Sequenced material: peripheral blood. This chain links TRBV29-1 with TRBJ1-2, with TRBD1 matching over 9 bases. CDR3 in DNA: TGCAGCGGGGGACAGGGATTGGATGGCTACACCTTC. As protein: CSGGQGLDGYTF.